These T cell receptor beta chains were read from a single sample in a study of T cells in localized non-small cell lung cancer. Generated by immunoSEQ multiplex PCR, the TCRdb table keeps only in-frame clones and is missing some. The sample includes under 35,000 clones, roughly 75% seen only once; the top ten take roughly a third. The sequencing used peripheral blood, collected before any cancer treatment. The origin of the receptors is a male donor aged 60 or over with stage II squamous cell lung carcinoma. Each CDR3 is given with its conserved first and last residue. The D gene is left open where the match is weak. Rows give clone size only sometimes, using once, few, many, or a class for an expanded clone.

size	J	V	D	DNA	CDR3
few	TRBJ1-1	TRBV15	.	TGTGCCACCAGCAGAGTAGGGGGTTTAGGAGCTTTCTTT	CATSRVGGLGAFF
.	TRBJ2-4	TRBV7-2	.	TGTGCCAGCAGCTTAGGAGGGAGTAACATTCAGTACTTC	CASSLGGSNIQYF
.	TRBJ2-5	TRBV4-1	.	TGCGCCAGCAGCCAAGATCGGCCCCTCGGGAGCCAAGAGACCCAGTACTTC	CASSQDRPLGSQETQYF
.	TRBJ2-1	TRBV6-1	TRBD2	TGTGCCAGCAGTTTGACTAGCGCCACCGCTAATGAGCAGTTCTTC	CASSLTSATANEQFF
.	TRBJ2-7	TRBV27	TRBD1	TGTGCCAGCAAAATCCGGGACAGGCAAAGCAAGCAGTACTTC	CASKIRDRQSKQYF
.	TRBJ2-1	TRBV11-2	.	TGTGCCAGCAGCTTAGGAAGCCCGACGCAGTTCTTC	CASSLGSPTQFF
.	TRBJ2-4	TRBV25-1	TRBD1	TGTGCCAGCAGTGAACCCAGACAGGGGGATAACATTCAGTACTTC	CASSEPRQGDNIQYF
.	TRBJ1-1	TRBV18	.	TGTGCCAGCTCACCCTACAGGGACGGGATGAACACTGAAGCTTTCTTT	CASSPYRDGMNTEAFF
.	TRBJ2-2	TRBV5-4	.	TGTGCCAGCAGCTTGGTAACTGGAAGGGACACCGGGGAGCTGTTTTTT	CASSLVTGRDTGELFF
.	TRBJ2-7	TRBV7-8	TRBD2	TGTGCCAGCAGCCCCGAACGACTAGCGGGGAACGAGCAGTACTTC	CASSPERLAGNEQYF
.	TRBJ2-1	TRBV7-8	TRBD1	TGTGCCAGCAGCGCGGACAGGGGCGATGAGCAGTTCTTC	CASSADRGDEQFF
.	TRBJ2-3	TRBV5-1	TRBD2	TGCGCCAGCAGCCCTAGCGGGAGAGTCACAGATACGCAGTATTTT	CASSPSGRVTDTQYF
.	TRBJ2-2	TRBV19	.	TGTGCCAGTCTTCAGGGTGGGGTCCCCACCGGGGAGCTGTTTTTT	CASLQGGVPTGELFF
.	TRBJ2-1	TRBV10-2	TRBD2	TGCGCCAGCAGACCGGGGAGCGGGAGGGACTACAATGAGCAGTTCTTC	CASRPGSGRDYNEQFF
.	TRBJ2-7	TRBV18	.	TGTGCCAGCTCACCAACCCAGTCGTCAACCTACGAGCAGTACTTC	CASSPTQSSTYEQYF
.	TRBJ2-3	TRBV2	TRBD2	TGTGCCAGCAGTTTAGCGGGAGGAGAAGCAGATACGCAGTATTTT	CASSLAGGEADTQYF
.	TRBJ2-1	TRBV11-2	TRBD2	TGTGCCAGCAGCCTCCGCCCCCCGGGCGGGAGGACCCATGAGCAGTTCTTC	CASSLRPPGGRTHEQFF
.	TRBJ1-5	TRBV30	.	TGTGCCTGGACAGAGAGGGACAATCAGCCCCAGCATTTT	CAWTERDNQPQHF
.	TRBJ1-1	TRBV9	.	TGTGCCAGCAGCGGAACCTCCGGCGGCACTGAAGCTTTCTTT	CASSGTSGGTEAFF
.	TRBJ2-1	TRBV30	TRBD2	TGTGCCTGGAGCCCCGGGACTAGCGCCCACAATGAGCAGTTCTTC	CAWSPGTSAHNEQFF
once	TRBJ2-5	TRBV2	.	TGTGCCAGCAGTGATGGGGACCAAGAGACCCAGTACTTC	CASSDGDQETQYF
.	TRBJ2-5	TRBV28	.	TGTGCCAGCAGTTTGCCTACTCTAGCATCGGGGGAGGAGACCCAGTACTTC	CASSLPTLASGEETQYF
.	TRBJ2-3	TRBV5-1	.	TGCGCCAGCAGCAGCTTGGGGTCAAGCACAGATACGCAGTATTTT	CASSSLGSSTDTQYF
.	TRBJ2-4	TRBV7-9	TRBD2	TGTGCCAGCAGCCAACCCGGGACTAGCGGGAGTAACATTCAGTACTTC	CASSQPGTSGSNIQYF
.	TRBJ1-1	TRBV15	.	TGTGCCACCAGCATAGACGGGTGGCAGAACACTGAAGCTTTCTTT	CATSIDGWQNTEAFF
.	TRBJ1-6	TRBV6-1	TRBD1	TGTGCCAGCAGTGCCCAGGGACAGGGGGGTCAGTACCCCCTCCACTTT	CASSAQGQGGQYPLHF
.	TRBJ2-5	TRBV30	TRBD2	TGTGCCTGGAGGGGACTAGCGGTACAAGAGACCCAGTACTTC	CAWRGLAVQETQYF
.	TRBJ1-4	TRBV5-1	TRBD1	TGCGCCAGCAGCTCCAGGGGGGGAGGGGAAAAACTGTTTTTT	CASSSRGGGEKLFF
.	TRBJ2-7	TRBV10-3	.	TGTGCCATCAGTGAGTTGGGGGAAGGGGGCTACGAGCAGTACTTC	CAISELGEGGYEQYF
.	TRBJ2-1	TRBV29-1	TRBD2	TGCAGCGTCGAGGGACTAGCGGGAGATGAGCAGTTCTTC	CSVEGLAGDEQFF
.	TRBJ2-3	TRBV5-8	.	TGTGCCAGCAGCTTGGTGCAGCGGACCACAGATACGCAGTATTTT	CASSLVQRTTDTQYF